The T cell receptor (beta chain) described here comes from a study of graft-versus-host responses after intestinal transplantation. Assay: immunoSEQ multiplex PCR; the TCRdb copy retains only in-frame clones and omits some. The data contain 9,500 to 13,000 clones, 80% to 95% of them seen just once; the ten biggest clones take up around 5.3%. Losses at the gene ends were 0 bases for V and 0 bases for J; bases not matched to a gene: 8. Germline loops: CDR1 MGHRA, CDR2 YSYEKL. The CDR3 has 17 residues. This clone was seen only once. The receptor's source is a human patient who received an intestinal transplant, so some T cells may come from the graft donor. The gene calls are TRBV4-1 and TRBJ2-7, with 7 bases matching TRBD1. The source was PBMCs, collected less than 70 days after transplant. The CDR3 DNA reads TGCGCCAGCAGCCAAGATTTTAGGGACAGCTTCTCCTACGAGCAGTACTTC. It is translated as CASSQDFRDSFSYEQYF.